This TCR beta chain was sequenced in a study of T cell clonotyping in hematopoietic cell transplantation. The overall study: Recipient samples before transplant were obtained post-cytoreduction.

Time point indicated: recipient sample about 28 days before transplant, after cytoreduction. Recipient blood drawn about 28 days pretransplant and days 30, 100, 180 after. Clones were sequenced by immunoSEQ multiplex PCR, and TCRdb holds only the in-frame ones, with some missing. Of over 45,000 clones in the sample, over 75% are singletons; the top ten hold roughly 6%. Points from the study as a whole: Pathologically expanded recipient clonotypes increased progressively from day 30 to day 180 as diversity fell.

Turning to this clone: Antigen specificity is unknown.

The trim removed 6 bases at V and 6 bases at J, leaving 3 bases unmatched. The CDR3 sequence is 13 residues long. Germline CDR1 is SGHDN and CDR2 is FVKESK. The J gene is TRBJ2-2, the V gene TRBV14; 8 bases agree with TRBD2. The receptor was derived from a man aged 55 to 69 with biphenotypic leukemia. Some clones in this sample may be carry-over from other donors' samples. The sample consisted of peripheral blood mononuclear cells, taken before stem cell transplant. CDR3 sequence: CASRRGVAGELFF. CDR3 DNA sequence: TGTGCCAGCAGGCGGGGGGTTGCCGGGGAGCTGTTTTTT. The variable domain in full, with the rest retrieved from reference TRBV14 and TRBJ2-2, is EAGVTQFPSHSVIEKGQTVTLRCDPISGHDNLYWYRRVMGKEIKFLLHFVKESKQDESGMPNNRFLAERTGGTYSTLKVQPAELEDSGVYFCASRRGVAGELFFGEGSRLTVL.